Listed here are 5 T cell receptor beta chains from one sample, sequenced in a study of response to subunit inactivated influenza vaccine. One entry per CDR3 protein, called by TCRdb with MiXCR from the RT-PCR reads. The sample carries about 540,000 distinct CDR3 sequences, under 30% recorded once. This sample also appeared in a second study, on T cells expressing NK-cell markers. From that report: UMIs were included in TCR beta cDNA generated by 5'RACE template switching.

This specimen consisted of CD4+ T cells sorted from PBMCs, obtained approximately 12 days after vaccination. These receptors were taken from a man aged 50 or older who received an inactivated influenza vaccine.

The J gene is TRBJ1-6, the V gene TRBV6-5; 7 nucleotides agree with TRBD1. J lost 5 bases, V lost 4 bases, and 2 bases had no gene match. CDR1 and CDR2 (germline): MNHEY, SVGAGI. This CDR3 region has 14 residues. The CDR3 nucleotides read TGTGCCAGCAGTTCGGGACAGAATAATTCACCCCTCCACTTT. Translating it yields CASSSGQNNSPLHF.

This rearrangement joins TRBV5-1 to TRBJ2-1; possibly TRBD1 or TRBD2 for D (5 bases each). Germline CDR1 reads SGHRS; CDR2 reads YFSETQ. The length of the CDR3 is 14 residues. Trimming took off 4 bases at V and 6 bases at J, with 14 bases between the two ends. DNA for the CDR3: TGCGCCAGCAGCCCTGGGACCCAACGCAATGAGCAGTTCTTC. Its translation is CASSPGTQRNEQFF.

This clonotype was detected only a few times. V and J are TRBV29-1 and TRBJ2-7; no reliable D call. CDR3 length equals 13 residues. Between the trimmed V and J ends, which lost 4 bases and 2 bases, there was a span of 12 bases. The germline CDR1 and CDR2 sequences are SQVTM and ANQGSEA. The CDR3 DNA reads as TGCAGCGTTGTTTCTGACACAGCCTACGAGCAGTACTTC. Protein product: CSVVSDTAYEQYF.

The V gene is TRBV30, the J gene TRBJ2-5, with a possible D match to TRBD1 (6 bases). Between the trimmed V and J ends, which lost 4 bases and 5 bases, there was a span of 14 bases. The CDR3 runs 13 residues. CDR1 is GTSNPN and CDR2 is SVGIG in the germline V gene (reference sequence). The CDR3 nucleotides read TGTGCCTGGACAAAACAGGGCCCCGAGACCCAGTACTTC. Amino acids: CAWTKQGPETQYF.

The chain combines TRBV28 with TRBJ2-1; 12 bases match TRBD2. CDR1 MDHEN and CDR2 SYDVKM come from the germline V gene. The junction had 19 bases not matched to a gene; V was cut back by 7 bases and J by 15 bases. The CDR3 consists of 16 residues. DNA of the CDR3: TGTGCCAGCACCCGAAGGACCGGGACTAGCGGGCGTTGGTGGTTCTTC. Amino acid sequence: CASTRRTGTSGRWWFF.